Listed below are T cell receptor beta chains from one sample, sequenced in a study of PD-1 blockade in classical Hodgkin lymphoma. Only in-frame clones appear in the TCRdb table, and some are missing; sequencing was by immunoSEQ multiplex PCR. The sample shows under 70,000 clones, 70% to 75% of them seen only once. Sequenced material: peripheral blood mononuclear cells (PBMCs), taken before the second cycle of nivolumab. Receptors originate from a human donor with classical Hodgkin lymphoma. Each CDR3 is given with its conserved first and last residue. The order of the fields is J gene, V gene, CDR3 protein.

>TRBJ2-1|TRBV5-1
CASSPSGGSNEQFF
>TRBJ2-7|TRBV19
CASSRDRAYEQYF
>TRBJ2-2|TRBV5-6
CASSLAFMLAQTNTGELFF
>TRBJ1-2|TRBV5-6
CASSTIRGDGYTF
>TRBJ2-6|TRBV2
CATTSGANVLTF
>TRBJ1-2|TRBV4-1
CASSQGGTRSYGYTF
>TRBJ1-1|TRBV5-4
CASSPRDTEAFF
>TRBJ2-5|TRBV19
CASTGDPGGLETQYF
>TRBJ1-1|TRBV5-1
CASSLEGTGLAEAFF
>TRBJ2-1|TRBV15
CATSRTRGQLYNEQFF
>TRBJ1-5|TRBV6-1
CASSERGGGQPQHF
>TRBJ2-7|TRBV19
CASSVNPGQGYEQYF
>TRBJ1-6|TRBV30
CAWSVSRTGQSSPLHF
>TRBJ1-2|TRBV27
CASSPGLPGVYGYTF
>TRBJ1-1|TRBV5-1
CASSTGGAEGTEAFF
>TRBJ2-1|TRBV7-8
CASSLATAPGDDEQFF
>TRBJ1-1|TRBV27
CASSLQLNTEAFF
>TRBJ2-7|TRBV6-5
CASSYSDRSPSYEQYF
>TRBJ2-5|TRBV6-1
CASSWSSSETQYF
>TRBJ2-4|TRBV6-6
CASSYMGAAEINIQYF
>TRBJ2-1|TRBV5-6
CASSLGGGSSYNEQFF
>TRBJ1-5|TRBV9
CASSETGGRDQPQHF
>TRBJ2-1|TRBV5-1
CASSQRDGGNEQFF
>TRBJ2-1|TRBV13
CASSAGTSDYNEQFF
>TRBJ1-2|TRBV30
CAWSAGTGYRGYTF
>TRBJ2-2|TRBV5-1
CASRSTDTGELFF
>TRBJ1-5|TRBV2
CASSEGQGNQPQHF
>TRBJ2-7|TRBV6-1
CASSAPGHSYEQYF
>TRBJ2-1|TRBV19
CASSALDRGRNNEQFF
>TRBJ2-3|TRBV19
CASENSGGPTDTQYF
>TRBJ1-1|TRBV19
CASGARQKNTEAFF
>TRBJ2-7|TRBV5-5
CASGGSGISSYEQYF
>-|TRBV6-5
CATRPQDRSSYEQYF
>TRBJ1-4|TRBV2
CASSEGARGGNEKLFF
>TRBJ2-3|TRBV9
CASSVAVGSPDTQYF
>TRBJ2-1|TRBV27
CASSPAVAGEFNEQFF
>TRBJ2-5|TRBV23-1
CASSQSETGGADQYF
>TRBJ2-7|TRBV6-6
CASSQDKYEQYF
>TRBJ2-1|TRBV7-9
CASSFRRGAQYEQFF
>TRBJ2-3|TRBV6-5
CASRRGITDTQYF
>TRBJ1-2|TRBV19
CASSVLPGTNYGYTF
>TRBJ2-1|TRBV9
CASSMGLAVGVSYNEQFF
>TRBJ2-1|TRBV19
CASSVTWNEQFF
>TRBJ1-2|TRBV7-9
CASSLALTVQGYGYTF
>TRBJ2-1|TRBV9
CASSVASGAYNEQFF
>TRBJ1-2|TRBV27
CASTSDANYGYTF
>TRBJ1-2|TRBV9
CASSVAFGRDRATF
>TRBJ1-1|TRBV5-1
CASSLGYRGSAEAFF
>TRBJ1-1|TRBV10-2
CASSLGRGRGNTEAFF
>TRBJ1-5|TRBV6-5
CARGRSNQPQHF
>TRBJ1-1|TRBV29-1
CSAGQADTEAFF
>TRBJ1-1|TRBV7-9
CASGRGRTEAFF
>TRBJ2-7|TRBV29-1
CSVDGGLAGAPYEQYF
>TRBJ1-4|TRBV2
CASSERPNEKLFF
>TRBJ2-7|TRBV30
CACPSRDSYYEQYF
>TRBJ2-5|TRBV7-3
CASSLVPSAGETQYF
>TRBJ1-2|TRBV6-5
CASSYLTGGYTF
>TRBJ2-7|TRBV28
CASSSGTVLYEQYF
>TRBJ1-2|TRBV2
CASVPTQNYGYTF